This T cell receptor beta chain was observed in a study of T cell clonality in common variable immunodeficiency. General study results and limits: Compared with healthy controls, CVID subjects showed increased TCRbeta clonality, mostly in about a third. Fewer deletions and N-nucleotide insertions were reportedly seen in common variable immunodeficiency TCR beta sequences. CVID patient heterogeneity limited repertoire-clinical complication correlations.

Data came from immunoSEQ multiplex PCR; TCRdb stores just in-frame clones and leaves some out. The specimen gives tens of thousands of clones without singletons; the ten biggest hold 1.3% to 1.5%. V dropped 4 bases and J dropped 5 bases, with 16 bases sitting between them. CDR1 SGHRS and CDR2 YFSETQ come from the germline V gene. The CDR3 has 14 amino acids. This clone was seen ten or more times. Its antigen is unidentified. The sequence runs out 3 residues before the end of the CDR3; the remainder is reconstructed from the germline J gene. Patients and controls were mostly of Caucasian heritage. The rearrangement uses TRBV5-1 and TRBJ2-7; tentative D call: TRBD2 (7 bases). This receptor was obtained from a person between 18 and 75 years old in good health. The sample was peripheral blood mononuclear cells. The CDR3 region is CASSDGGAGDEQYF. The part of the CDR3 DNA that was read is TGCGCCAGCAGCGATGGGGGCGCGGGGGACGAG.